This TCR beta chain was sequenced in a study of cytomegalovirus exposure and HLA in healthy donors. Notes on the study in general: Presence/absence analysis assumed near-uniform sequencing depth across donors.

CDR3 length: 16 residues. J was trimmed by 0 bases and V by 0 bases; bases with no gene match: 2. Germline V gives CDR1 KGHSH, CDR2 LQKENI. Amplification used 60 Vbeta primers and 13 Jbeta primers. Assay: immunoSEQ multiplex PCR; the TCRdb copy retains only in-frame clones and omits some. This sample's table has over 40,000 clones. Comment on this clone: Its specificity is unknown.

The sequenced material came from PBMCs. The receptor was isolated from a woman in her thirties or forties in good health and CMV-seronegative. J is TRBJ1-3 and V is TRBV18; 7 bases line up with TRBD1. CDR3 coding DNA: TGTGCCAGCTCACCACCGGGACAGAGCTCTGGAAACACCATATATTTT. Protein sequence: CASSPPGQSSGNTIYF.